These 18 T cell receptor beta chains came from one sample sequenced in a study of T cells in Graves' hyperthyroidism and ophthalmopathy. Template material for amplifying TCR beta CDR3 regions consisted of RNA transcripts. Using the HTBI primer set, a first-round RT-PCR was run on the TCR CDR3. A single record per CDR3 protein comes from TCRdb applying MiXCR to the multiplex PCR reads. Among 250,000 or so distinct CDR3 sequences, 16% were seen once, and the ten largest hold around 30%. Sequencing was done on a sample of blood. Receptors were obtained from a woman under 30 with Graves' ophthalmopathy.

The chain employs TRBV6-2 or TRBV6-3 and TRBJ1-1; 11 nucleotides match TRBD1. Germline lookup yields CDR1 MNHEY and CDR2 SVGEGT. The J segment lost 4 bases and the V segment lost 0 bases, leaving 4 bases of the junction unmatched. The CDR3 is made up of 16 amino acids. This chain's CDR3 is CASSYSWGQGGTEAFF. CDR3 nucleotides: TGTGCCAGCAGTTACTCTTGGGGACAGGGGGGCACTGAAGCTTTCTTT.

In this sample, this clonotype turned up many times. The gene calls are TRBV7-8 and TRBJ1-4; perhaps TRBD1 as D (6 bases). CDR3 length: 14 amino acids. The germline CDR1 and CDR2 sequences are SGHVS and FQNEAQ. V was clipped by 6 bases and J by 7 bases, with 15 bases between them. The CDR3 loop is CASSPTGIPEKLFF. CDR3 in DNA: TGTGCCAGCAGTCCTACAGGGATACCTGAAAAACTGTTTTTT.

The chain has TRBV5-4 and TRBJ1-2; TRBD1 matches 7 bases. This CDR3 region has 16 residues. CDR1 is SGHNT, CDR2 YYREEE, per germline (reference sequence). After removal of 6 bases from V and 4 bases from J, the junction contained 15 bases not matched to a gene. CDR3 coding DNA: TGTGCCAGCACTTCGGGGAGGGGACAGCTCTTCTATGGCTACACCTTC. It codes for CASTSGRGQLFYGYTF.

The V call is TRBV5-1, the J call TRBJ2-2; D tentatively reads TRBD1 or TRBD2 (6 bases each). The CDR3 runs to 15 residues. Trimming pared 5 bases from V and 2 bases from J, leaving 13 bases between. Germline V CDR1 and CDR2: SGHRS, YFSETQ. The CDR3 here is CASREGGPNTGELFF. The CDR3 coding sequence is TGCGCCAGCAGAGAGGGGGGCCCCAACACCGGGGAGCTGTTTTTT.

This clonotype was seen many times. This chain links TRBV7-2 with TRBJ1-6; unclear D gene. Trimming shortened V by 2 bases and J by 7 bases, and 9 bases separated the two germline ends. This CDR3 has 14 residues. Germline CDR1 SGHTA, CDR2 FQGNSA. The CDR3 spells CASSLLGRNSPLHF. DNA of the CDR3: TGTGCCAGCAGCTTATTAGGCCGCAATTCACCCCTCCACTTT.

This clonotype has ten or more counts. The J gene is TRBJ2-5, the V gene TRBV28; 10 bases line up with TRBD2. From germline, CDR1 is MDHEN and CDR2 SYDVKM. This CDR3 has 15 residues. V gave up 3 bases and J gave up 7 bases; unmatched junction bases: 8. The CDR3 sequence is CASSFSSGRAGTQYF. CDR3 nucleotide sequence: TGTGCCAGCAGTTTTTCGAGCGGGAGGGCCGGGACCCAGTACTTC.

This clonotype showed up many times. CDR3 amino acids: CASSSQGAKTQYF. The DNA for the CDR3 is TGTGCCAGTAGCTCGCAGGGGGCAAAGACCCAGTACTTC. This chain connects TRBV19 to TRBJ2-5, with 8 bases lining up with TRBD1. With 6 bases clipped from V and 6 bases from J, the junction kept 6 bases outside the gene matches. The CDR3 contains 13 residues. Germline CDR1 LNHDA, CDR2 SQIVND (reference sequence).

The J gene is TRBJ1-2, the V gene TRBV19; TRBD1 matches at 8 bases. Trimming took 5 bases from V and 3 from J; bases not matched to a gene: 5. The length of the CDR3 is 14 residues. The germline V gene encodes CDR1 LNHDA and CDR2 SQIVND (reference sequence). The CDR3 loop reads CASSRQGLDYGYTF. CDR3 coding DNA: TGTGCCAGTAGTCGACAGGGGCTGGACTATGGCTACACCTTC.

This clonotype was recorded at least ten times. The CDR3 DNA reads as TGCAGCGTTGCTCAGGGGGCGTGGGGAGAGCAGTACTTC. Translation: CSVAQGAWGEQYF. This chain links TRBV29-1 with TRBJ2-7, with 8 bases fitting TRBD1. V was clipped by 4 bases and J by 7 bases; unmatched bases: 9. The germline V gene encodes CDR1 SQVTM and CDR2 ANQGSEA. This CDR3 has 13 residues.

The sample holds many counts of this clonotype. The V and J genes are TRBV7-9 and TRBJ1-5; D uncertain. Germline CDR1 reads SEHNR; CDR2 reads FQNEAQ (reference sequence). This CDR3 spans 16 amino acids. V lost 1 base and J lost 3, with 13 bases in between. CDR3 sequence (DNA): TGTGCCAGCAGCTTAGGTGCAGGCGAACCCAATCAGCCCCAGCATTTT. Its protein is CASSLGAGEPNQPQHF. The full variable domain, in which reference TRBV7-9 and TRBJ1-5 provide the parts outside the CDR3, is DTGVSQNPRHKITKRGQNVTFRCDPISEHNRLYWYRQTLGQGPEFLTYFQNEAQLEKSRLLSDRFSAERPKGSFSTLEIQRTEQGDSAMYLCASSLGAGEPNQPQHFGDGTRLSIL.

This clonotype was counted at least ten times. The chain uses TRBV12-3 or TRBV12-4 and TRBJ1-2; D remains ambiguous. V dropped 9 bases and J dropped 3 bases, with 14 bases sitting between them. The CDR3 has 13 amino acids. This CDR3 reads CASSTDGYYGYTF. The DNA for the CDR3 is TGTGCCAGTAGCACGGACGGATACTATGGCTACACCTTC.

This clonotype was detected once. The chain carries TRBV6-1 and TRBJ1-1, with D perhaps matching TRBD1 (6 bases). This CDR3 comprises 15 residues. CDR1 is MNHNS, CDR2 SASEGT, per germline. Trimming took 6 bases from V and 1 from J, leaving 15 bases between them. CDR3 in amino acids: CASSVPGHSNTEAFF. DNA of the CDR3: TGTGCCAGCAGCGTACCGGGACACTCGAACACTGAAGCTTTCTTT.

This clonotype was seen many times. The chain uses TRBV6-2 or TRBV6-3 and TRBJ2-1, with a possible D match to TRBD2 (6 bases). V dropped 0 bases and J dropped 3 bases, with 6 bases sitting between them. Germline-derived CDR1 and CDR2 are MNHEY and SVGEGT. The CDR3 runs to 14 residues. CDR3 protein: CASSYSSGYNEQFF. The DNA for the CDR3 is TGTGCCAGCAGTTACTCTAGCGGCTACAATGAGCAGTTCTTC.

The table lists this clonotype with many counts. In nucleotides, the CDR3 is TGTGCCAGCAGCTCCCTCCGGGGGACAGGGGGCTTCTATGGCTACACCTTC. Protein: CASSSLRGTGGFYGYTF. The V gene is TRBV11-2, the J gene TRBJ1-2; 12 positions agree with TRBD1. The trim removed 4 bases at V and 4 bases at J, leaving 10 bases unmatched. The CDR3 is 17 amino acids. The germline V gene encodes CDR1 SGHAT and CDR2 FQNNGV.

A remark on this clonotype: A much larger clone is a single base away; this may be a read error. V gene TRBV5-1 combines with J gene TRBJ1-4; 7 bases align to TRBD1. The CDR3 spans 16 residues. The germline CDR1 and CDR2 sequences are SGHRS and YFSETQ. Here the CDR3 reads CASSPRAQGRSERLFF. The CDR3 DNA follows: TGCGCCAGCAGCCCCAGGGCACAGGGGCGAAGCGAAAGACTGTTTTTT.

This clonotype was seen many times. This chain joins TRBV12-3 or TRBV12-4 and TRBJ2-1; 9 bases match TRBD1. V shed 6 bases and J 4 bases; nucleotides not matched to a gene: 7. This CDR3 region has 15 residues. This CDR3 reads CASSPGQGRYNEQFF. The CDR3 bases are TGTGCCAGCAGCCCGGGACAGGGAAGGTACAATGAGCAGTTCTTC.

This clonotype was recorded many times. This chain joins TRBV30 and TRBJ2-5; 9 bases match TRBD2. Per germline, CDR1 GTSNPN and CDR2 SVGIG (reference sequence). This CDR3 region has 16 residues. V shed 6 bases and J 5 bases; nucleotides not matched to a gene: 16. CDR3 loop: CACQKGAGGLRETQYF. For the CDR3, the DNA is TGTGCCTGTCAGAAAGGGGCGGGGGGGCTACGGGAGACCCAGTACTTC.

V gene TRBV10-3 combines with J gene TRBJ1-1; the D gene is possibly TRBD1 (5 bases). The ends were cut back, 6 bases at V and 0 bases at J, with 20 bases in the middle. This CDR3 has 17 amino acids. CDR1 is ENHRY, CDR2 SYGVKD, per germline. Here the CDR3 DNA reads TGTGCCATCAGCGAGAGAGGGGTAGGGATTGTGAACACTGAAGCTTTCTTT. Translated: CAISERGVGIVNTEAFF.